Listed below are T cell receptor beta chains from one sample, sequenced in a study of blood T cell repertoires in COVID-19. The method was immunoSEQ multiplex PCR; TCRdb's version includes in-frame clones alone and lacks a portion of them. The sample includes roughly 520,000 clones, roughly 90% seen only once; the top ten take approximately 1.8%. Specimen: PBMCs or T cells enriched from blood (not recorded which). These receptor sequences come from a woman aged 40 to 55 who had recovered from COVID-19. Each CDR3 is given with its conserved first and last residue. Each record gives: V gene, clone size, J gene, D gene, CDR3 DNA, CDR3 protein. D genes are given only for firm matches. Clone sizes are given selectively: once, few, many, or a class where the clone is expanded.

TRBV7-7	.	TRBJ2-1	TRBD2	TGTGCTAGCAGCTCACTAGCGGGATCTAACAATGAGCAGTTCTTC	CASSSLAGSNNEQFF
TRBV4-3	few	TRBJ1-1	.	TGCGCCAGCAGCCAAGGAGTCCTAATGAACACTGAAGCTTTCTTT	CASSQGVLMNTEAFF
TRBV27	.	TRBJ2-2	.	TGTGCCAGCAGTTTCGGGGGGCGTGGGGAGCTGTTTTTT	CASSFGGRGELFF
TRBV16	.	TRBJ2-1	.	TGTGCCAGCAGCCAAAGGATCCCATTTGAGCGGGTCTCCTACAATGAGCAGTTCTTC	CASSQRIPFERVSYNEQFF
TRBV18	few	TRBJ2-7	.	TGTGCCAGCTCACCGACAGTCCGGACCTACGAGCAGTACTTC	CASSPTVRTYEQYF
TRBV27	.	TRBJ1-2	TRBD1	TGTGCCAGCAGTTTACGCCAGACAGGGGAAAATCGCTATGGCTACACCTTC	CASSLRQTGENRYGYTF
TRBV5-8	.	TRBJ2-7	TRBD2	TGTGCCAGCACCAGAACTAGCGGCCCCTCTCGGAACGAGCAGTACTTC	CASTRTSGPSRNEQYF
TRBV18	few	TRBJ1-5	TRBD1	TGTGCCAGCTCACCCGCCGGGACAGTGAATCAGCCCCAGCATTTT	CASSPAGTVNQPQHF
TRBV4-3	.	TRBJ1-5	.	TGCGCCAGCAGCCCCAAGCTGAATCAGCCCCAGCATTTT	CASSPKLNQPQHF
TRBV12-5	.	TRBJ2-1	TRBD2	TGTGCTAGTGGTTTGCTGGCTGCCGGGAGGAATGAGCAGTTCTTC	CASGLLAAGRNEQFF
TRBV12-5	.	TRBJ2-3	TRBD2	TGTGCTAGTGGCCCTAGCGGGAGCGGGGATACGCAGTATTTT	CASGPSGSGDTQYF
TRBV5-6	.	TRBJ2-3	.	TGTGCCAGCAGCTCGAAAGACAGGACCCCTTTGAGTGATACGCAGTATTTT	CASSSKDRTPLSDTQYF
TRBV11-2	.	TRBJ2-2	.	TGTGCCAGCAGCTTATTGAGGCAGGGTCGTACCGGGGAGCTGTTTTTT	CASSLLRQGRTGELFF
TRBV18	.	TRBJ2-1	TRBD2	TGTGCCAGCTCACCATTTCTAGCGGGAGGGCTGAGCTCCTACAATGAGCAGTTCTTC	CASSPFLAGGLSSYNEQFF
TRBV7-8	.	TRBJ2-5	TRBD1	TGTGCCAGCAGCCTGACGACAGGGGACCAAGAGACCCAGTACTTC	CASSLTTGDQETQYF